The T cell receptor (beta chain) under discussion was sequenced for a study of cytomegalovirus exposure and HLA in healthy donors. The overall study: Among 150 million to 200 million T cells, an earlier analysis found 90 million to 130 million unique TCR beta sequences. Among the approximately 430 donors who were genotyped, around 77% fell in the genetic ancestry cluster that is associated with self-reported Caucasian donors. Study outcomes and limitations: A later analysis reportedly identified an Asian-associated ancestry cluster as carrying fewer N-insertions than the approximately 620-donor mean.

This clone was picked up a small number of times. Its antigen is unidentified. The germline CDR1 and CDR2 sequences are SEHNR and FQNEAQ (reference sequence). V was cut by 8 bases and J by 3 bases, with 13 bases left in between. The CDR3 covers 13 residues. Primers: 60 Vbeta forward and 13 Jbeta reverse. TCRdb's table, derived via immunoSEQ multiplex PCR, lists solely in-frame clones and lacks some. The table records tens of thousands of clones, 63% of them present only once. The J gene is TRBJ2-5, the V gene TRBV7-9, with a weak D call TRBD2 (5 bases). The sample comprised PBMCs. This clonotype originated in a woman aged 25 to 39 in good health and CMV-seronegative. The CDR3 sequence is CASGRGHEETQYF. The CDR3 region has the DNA TGTGCCAGCGGCCGGGGTCATGAAGAGACCCAGTACTTC.